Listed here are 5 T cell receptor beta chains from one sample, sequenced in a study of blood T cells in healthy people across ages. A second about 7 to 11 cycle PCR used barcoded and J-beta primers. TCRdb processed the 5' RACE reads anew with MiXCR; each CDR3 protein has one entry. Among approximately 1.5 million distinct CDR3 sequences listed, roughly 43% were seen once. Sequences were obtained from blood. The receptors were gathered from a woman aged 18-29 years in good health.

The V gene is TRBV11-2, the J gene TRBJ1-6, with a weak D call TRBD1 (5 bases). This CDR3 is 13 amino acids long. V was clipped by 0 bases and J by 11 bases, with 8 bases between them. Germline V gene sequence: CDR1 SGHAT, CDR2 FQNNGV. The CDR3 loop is CASSLDEGTPLHF. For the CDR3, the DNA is TGTGCCAGCAGCTTAGACGAGGGGACACCCCTCCACTTT.

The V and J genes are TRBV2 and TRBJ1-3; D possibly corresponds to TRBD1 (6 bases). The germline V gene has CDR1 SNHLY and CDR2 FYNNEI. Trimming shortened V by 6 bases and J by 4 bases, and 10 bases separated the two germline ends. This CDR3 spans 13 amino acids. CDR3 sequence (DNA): TGTGCCAGCAGACGGGACATCGGAAACACCATATATTTT. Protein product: CASRRDIGNTIYF.

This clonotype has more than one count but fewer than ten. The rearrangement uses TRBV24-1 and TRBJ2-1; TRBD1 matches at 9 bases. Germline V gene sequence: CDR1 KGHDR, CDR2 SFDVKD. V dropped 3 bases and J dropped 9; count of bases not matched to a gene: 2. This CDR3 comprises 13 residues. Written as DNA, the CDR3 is TGTGCCACCAGTGATAAGACAGGGGGTGAGCAGTTCTTC. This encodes CATSDKTGGEQFF.

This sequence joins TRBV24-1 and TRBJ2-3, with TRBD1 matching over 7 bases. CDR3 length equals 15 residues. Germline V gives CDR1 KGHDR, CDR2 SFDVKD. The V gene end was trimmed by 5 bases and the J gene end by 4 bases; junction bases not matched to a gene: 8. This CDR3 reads CATSGSDRAADTQYF. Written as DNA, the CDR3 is TGTGCCACCAGTGGGAGCGACAGGGCGGCAGATACGCAGTATTTT.

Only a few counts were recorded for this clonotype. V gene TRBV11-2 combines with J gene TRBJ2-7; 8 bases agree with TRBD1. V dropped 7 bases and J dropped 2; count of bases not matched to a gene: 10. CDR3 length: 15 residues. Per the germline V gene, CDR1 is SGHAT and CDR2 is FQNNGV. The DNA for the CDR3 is TGTGCCAGCACCCCCGACAGGGGTGGCACCTACGAGCAGTACTTC. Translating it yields CASTPDRGGTYEQYF.